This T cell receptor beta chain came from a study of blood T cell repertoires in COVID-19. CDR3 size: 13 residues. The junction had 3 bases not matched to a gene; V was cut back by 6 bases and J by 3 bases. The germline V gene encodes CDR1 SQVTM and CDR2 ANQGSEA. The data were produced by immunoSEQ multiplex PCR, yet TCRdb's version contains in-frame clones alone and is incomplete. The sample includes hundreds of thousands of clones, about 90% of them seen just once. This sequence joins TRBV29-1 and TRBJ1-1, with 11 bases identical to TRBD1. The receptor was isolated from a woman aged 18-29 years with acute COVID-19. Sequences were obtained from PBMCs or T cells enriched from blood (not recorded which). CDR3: CSVPGQGDTEAFF. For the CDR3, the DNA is TGCAGCGTCCCGGGACAGGGGGACACTGAAGCTTTCTTT.